This T cell receptor (beta chain) was sequenced in a study of technical replicates of blood from a handful of donors. Sequenced by immunoSEQ multiplex PCR; TCRdb stores in-frame clones only, minus some. This table has roughly 70,000 clones, about 97% appearing once. The specimen was T cells isolated from PBMCs. This TCR was sampled from a human donor in good health.

The CDR3 sequence: CASSGGLSTGTYNEQFF. In DNA, the CDR3 is TGTGCCAGTAGCGGGGGACTCTCGACAGGGACCTACAATGAGCAGTTCTTC. J is TRBJ2-1 and V is TRBV19; a weak D match, TRBD1 (7 bases). Germline V gives CDR1 LNHDA, CDR2 SQIVND (reference sequence). V lost 6 bases, J lost 2 bases, and 20 bases lay in between. The length of the CDR3 is 17 residues.